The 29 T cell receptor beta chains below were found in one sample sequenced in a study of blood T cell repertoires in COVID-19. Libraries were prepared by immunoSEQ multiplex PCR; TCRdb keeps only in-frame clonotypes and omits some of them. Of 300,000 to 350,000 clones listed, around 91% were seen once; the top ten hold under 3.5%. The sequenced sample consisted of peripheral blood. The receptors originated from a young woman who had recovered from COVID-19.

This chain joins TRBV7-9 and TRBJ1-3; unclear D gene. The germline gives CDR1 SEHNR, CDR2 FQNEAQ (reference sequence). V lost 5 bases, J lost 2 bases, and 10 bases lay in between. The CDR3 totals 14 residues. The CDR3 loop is CASSPGGTGNTIYF. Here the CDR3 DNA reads TGTGCCAGCAGCCCCGGCGGGACTGGAAACACCATATATTTT.

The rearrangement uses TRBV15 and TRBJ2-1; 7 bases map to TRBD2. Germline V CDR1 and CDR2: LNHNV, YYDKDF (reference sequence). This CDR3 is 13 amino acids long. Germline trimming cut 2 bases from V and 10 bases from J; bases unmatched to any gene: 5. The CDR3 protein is CATSRQLAAEQFF. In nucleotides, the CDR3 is TGTGCCACCAGCAGACAGCTAGCGGCCGAGCAGTTCTTC.

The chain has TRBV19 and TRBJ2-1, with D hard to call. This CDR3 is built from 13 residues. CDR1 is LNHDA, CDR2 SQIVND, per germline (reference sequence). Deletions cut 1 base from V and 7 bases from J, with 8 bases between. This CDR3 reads CASSIAAGNEQFF. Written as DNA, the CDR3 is TGTGCCAGTAGTATAGCGGCCGGGAATGAGCAGTTCTTC.

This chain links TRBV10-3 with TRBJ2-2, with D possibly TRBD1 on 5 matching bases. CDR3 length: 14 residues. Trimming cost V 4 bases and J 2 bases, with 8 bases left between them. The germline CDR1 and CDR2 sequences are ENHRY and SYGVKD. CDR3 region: CAISADRNTGELFF. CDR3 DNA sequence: TGTGCCATCAGTGCTGACAGAAACACCGGGGAGCTGTTTTTT.

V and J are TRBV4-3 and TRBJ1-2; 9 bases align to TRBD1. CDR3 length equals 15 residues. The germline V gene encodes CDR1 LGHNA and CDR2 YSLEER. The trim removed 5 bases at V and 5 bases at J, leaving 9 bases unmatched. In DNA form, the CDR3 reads TGCGCCAGCAGCAATAGGGACAGGGTCGGGTATGGCTACACCTTC. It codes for CASSNRDRVGYGYTF.

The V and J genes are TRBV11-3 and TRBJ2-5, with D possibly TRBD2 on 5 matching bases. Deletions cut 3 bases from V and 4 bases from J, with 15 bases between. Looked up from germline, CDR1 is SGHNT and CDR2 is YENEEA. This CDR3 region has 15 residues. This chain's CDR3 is CASSFNPSGIETQYF. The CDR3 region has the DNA TGTGCCAGCAGCTTTAACCCGTCCGGGATAGAGACCCAGTACTTC.

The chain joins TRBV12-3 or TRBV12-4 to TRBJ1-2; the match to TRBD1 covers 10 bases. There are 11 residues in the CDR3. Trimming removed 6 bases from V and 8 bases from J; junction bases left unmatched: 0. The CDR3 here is CASRTGGGYTF. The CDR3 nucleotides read TGTGCCAGCAGGACAGGGGGCGGCTACACCTTC.

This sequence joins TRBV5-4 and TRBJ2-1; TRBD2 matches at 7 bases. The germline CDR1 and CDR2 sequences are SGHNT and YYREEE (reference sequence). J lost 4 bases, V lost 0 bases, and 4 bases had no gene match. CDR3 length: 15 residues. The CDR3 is CASSLGDGRYNEQFF. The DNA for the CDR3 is TGTGCCAGCAGCTTGGGGGACGGGAGGTACAATGAGCAGTTCTTC.

Written as DNA, the CDR3 is TGTGCCAGCAGTCCATGGACAGGGTGGCGGAGCAATCAGCCCCAGCATTTT. Amino acid sequence: CASSPWTGWRSNQPQHF. The chain is built from TRBV6-6 and TRBJ1-5; TRBD1 matches 8 bases. Germline CDR1 and CDR2: MNHNY and SVGAGI (reference sequence). The J segment lost 1 base and the V segment lost 5 bases, leaving 10 bases of the junction unmatched. The length of the CDR3 is 17 residues.

CDR3 amino acids: CASSSRRTSGRDLQFF. Here the CDR3 DNA reads TGCGCCAGCAGCTCCCGCCGGACTAGCGGGAGGGACCTACAGTTCTTC. The gene calls are TRBV10-1 and TRBJ2-1, with 15 positions matching TRBD2. This CDR3 region has 16 residues. CDR1 is WNHNN, CDR2 SYGVQD, per germline (reference sequence). The ends lost 6 bases at V and 13 bases at J; junction bases unmatched: 13.

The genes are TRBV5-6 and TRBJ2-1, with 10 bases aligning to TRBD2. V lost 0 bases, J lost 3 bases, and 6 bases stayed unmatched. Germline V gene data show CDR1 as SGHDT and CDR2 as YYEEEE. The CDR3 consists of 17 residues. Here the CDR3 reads CASSLAIRLAGYNEQFF. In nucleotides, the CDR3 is TGTGCCAGCAGCTTGGCCATCAGACTAGCGGGCTACAATGAGCAGTTCTTC.

For the CDR3, the DNA is TGTGCCAGCAGCCAAGTGATTCCGAGACAGGGAACCGCGAAAGTCTATGGCTACACCTTC. Its protein is CASSQVIPRQGTAKVYGYTF. The chain has TRBV3-1 (or the pseudogene TRBV3-2) and TRBJ1-2; 7 bases line up with TRBD1. This CDR3 has 20 residues. After removal of 1 base from V and 4 bases from J, the junction contained 21 bases not matched to a gene. Looked up from germline, CDR1 is LGHDT and CDR2 is YNNKEL (reference sequence).

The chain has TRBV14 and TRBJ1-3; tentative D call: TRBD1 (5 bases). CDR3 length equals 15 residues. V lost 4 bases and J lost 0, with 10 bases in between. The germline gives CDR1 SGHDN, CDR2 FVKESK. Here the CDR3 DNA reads TGTGCCAGCAGCCCGACAGCACACTCTGGAAACACCATATATTTT. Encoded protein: CASSPTAHSGNTIYF.

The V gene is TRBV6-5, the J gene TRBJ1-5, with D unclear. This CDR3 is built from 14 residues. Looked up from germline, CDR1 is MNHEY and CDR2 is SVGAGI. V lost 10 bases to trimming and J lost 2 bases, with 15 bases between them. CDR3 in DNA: TGTGCCACCGGGAGGAGCGGGGGCAATCAGCCCCAGCATTTT. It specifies CATGRSGGNQPQHF.

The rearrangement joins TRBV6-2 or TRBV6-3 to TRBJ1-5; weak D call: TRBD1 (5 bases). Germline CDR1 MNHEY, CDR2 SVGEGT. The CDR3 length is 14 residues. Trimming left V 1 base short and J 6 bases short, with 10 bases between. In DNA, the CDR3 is TGTGCCAGCAGTTACTTGCAGGGAGGTCAGCCCCAGCATTTT. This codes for CASSYLQGGQPQHF.

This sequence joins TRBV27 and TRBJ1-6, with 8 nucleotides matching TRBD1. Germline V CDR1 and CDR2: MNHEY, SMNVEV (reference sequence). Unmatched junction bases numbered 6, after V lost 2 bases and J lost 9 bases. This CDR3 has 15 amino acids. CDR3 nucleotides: TGTGCCAGCAGTTTACAGGGGGCGCTTATTTCACCCCTCCACTTT. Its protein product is CASSLQGALISPLHF.

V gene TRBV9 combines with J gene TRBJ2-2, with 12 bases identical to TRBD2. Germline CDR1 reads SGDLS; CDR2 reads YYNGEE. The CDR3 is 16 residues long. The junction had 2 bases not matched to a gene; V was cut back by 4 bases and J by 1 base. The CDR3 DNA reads TGTGCCAGCAGCTCGGGACTAGCGGGGAACACCGGGGAGCTGTTTTTT. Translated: CASSSGLAGNTGELFF.

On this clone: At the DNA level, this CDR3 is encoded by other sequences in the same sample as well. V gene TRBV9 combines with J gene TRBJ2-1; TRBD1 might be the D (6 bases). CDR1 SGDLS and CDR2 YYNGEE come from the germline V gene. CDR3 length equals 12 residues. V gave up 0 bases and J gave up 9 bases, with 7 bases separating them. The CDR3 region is CASSVGGGEQFF. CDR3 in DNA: TGTGCCAGCAGCGTAGGAGGGGGTGAGCAGTTCTTC.

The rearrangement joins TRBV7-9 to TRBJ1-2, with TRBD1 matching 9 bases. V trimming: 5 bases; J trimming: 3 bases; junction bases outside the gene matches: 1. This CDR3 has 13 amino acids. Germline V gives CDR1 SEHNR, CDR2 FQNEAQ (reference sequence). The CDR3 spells CASSGTGYYGYTF. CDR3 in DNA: TGTGCCAGCAGCGGGACAGGGTACTATGGCTACACCTTC.

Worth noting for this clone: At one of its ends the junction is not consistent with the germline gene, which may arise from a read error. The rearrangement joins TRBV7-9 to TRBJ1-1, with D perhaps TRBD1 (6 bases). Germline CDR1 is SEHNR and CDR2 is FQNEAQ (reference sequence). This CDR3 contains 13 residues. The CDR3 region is CASSLTGNTEAFF. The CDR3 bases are TGTGCCAGCAGCCTAACAGGGAACACTGAGGCTTTCTTT.

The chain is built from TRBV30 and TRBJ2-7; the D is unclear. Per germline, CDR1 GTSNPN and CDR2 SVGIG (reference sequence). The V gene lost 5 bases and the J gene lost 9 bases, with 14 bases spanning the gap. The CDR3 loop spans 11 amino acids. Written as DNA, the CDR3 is TGTGCCTGGGCCGGAGAAATGGGGCAGTACGTC. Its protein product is CAWAGEMGQYV.

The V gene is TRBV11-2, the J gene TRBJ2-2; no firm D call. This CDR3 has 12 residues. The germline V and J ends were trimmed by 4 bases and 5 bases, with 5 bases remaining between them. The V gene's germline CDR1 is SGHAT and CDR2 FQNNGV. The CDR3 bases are TGTGCCAGCAGCTCTTATACCGGGGAGCTGTTTTTT. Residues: CASSSYTGELFF.

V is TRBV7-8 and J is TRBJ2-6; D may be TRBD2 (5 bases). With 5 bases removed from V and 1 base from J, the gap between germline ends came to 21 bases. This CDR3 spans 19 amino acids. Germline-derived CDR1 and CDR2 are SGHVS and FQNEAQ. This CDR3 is CASSPSPRVKRSGANVLTF. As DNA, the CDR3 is TGTGCCAGCAGCCCCAGCCCCCGGGTTAAGCGGTCTGGGGCCAACGTCCTGACTTTC.

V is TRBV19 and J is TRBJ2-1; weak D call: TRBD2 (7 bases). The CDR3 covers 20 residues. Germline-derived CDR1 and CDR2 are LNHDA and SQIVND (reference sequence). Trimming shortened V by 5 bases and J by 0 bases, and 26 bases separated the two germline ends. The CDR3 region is CASSSRGAGVQRSSYNEQFF. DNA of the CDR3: TGTGCCAGTAGTTCCCGGGGGGCGGGAGTCCAAAGAAGCTCCTACAATGAGCAGTTCTTC.

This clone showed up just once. DNA for the CDR3: TGTGCCAGCTCACCCAGCTCCTATAATTCACCCCTCCACTTT. Amino acids: CASSPSSYNSPLHF. This chain links TRBV18 with TRBJ1-6; D gene uncertain. The length of the CDR3 is 14 residues. V lost 3 bases and J lost 0, with 3 bases in between. Germline CDR1 and CDR2: KGHSH and LQKENI.

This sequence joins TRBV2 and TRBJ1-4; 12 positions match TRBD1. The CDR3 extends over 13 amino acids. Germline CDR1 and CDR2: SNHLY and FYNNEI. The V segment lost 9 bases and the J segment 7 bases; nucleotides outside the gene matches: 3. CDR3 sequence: CASRDRGPEKLFF. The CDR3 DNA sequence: TGTGCCAGTCGGGACAGGGGGCCTGAAAAACTGTTTTTT. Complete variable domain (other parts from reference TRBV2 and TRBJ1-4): EPEVTQTPSHQVTQMGQEVILRCVPISNHLYFYWYRQILGQKVEFLVSFYNNEISEKSEIFDDQFSVERPDGSNFTLKIRSTKLEDSAMYFCASRDRGPEKLFFGSGTQLSVL.

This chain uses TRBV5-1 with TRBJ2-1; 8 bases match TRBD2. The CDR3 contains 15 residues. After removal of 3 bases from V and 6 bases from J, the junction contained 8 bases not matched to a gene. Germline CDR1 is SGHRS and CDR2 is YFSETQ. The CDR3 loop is CASSSRLAGLNEQFF. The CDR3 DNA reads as TGCGCCAGCAGCTCCCGGCTAGCGGGCCTCAATGAGCAGTTCTTC.

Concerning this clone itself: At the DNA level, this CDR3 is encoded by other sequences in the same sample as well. CDR3 residues: CASSLRGDTQYF. CDR3 nucleotide sequence: TGTGCCAGCAGCTTAAGAGGAGATACGCAGTATTTT. The chain recombines TRBV13 with TRBJ2-3; D is uncertain. Trimming took 2 bases from V and 5 from J, leaving 5 bases between them. CDR1 and CDR2 (germline): PRHDT, FYEKMQ (reference sequence). The CDR3 consists of 12 residues.

CDR3 sequence (DNA): TGTGCCAGCAGTCGTCGGGGACAGGGAGTCCATGGCTACACCTTC. This codes for CASSRRGQGVHGYTF. The J gene is TRBJ1-2, the V gene TRBV6-5; 9 bases map to TRBD1. Trimming at V came to 5 bases and at J to 6 bases, leaving 10 bases not matched to a gene. Germline V gene sequence: CDR1 MNHEY, CDR2 SVGAGI. The CDR3 has 15 residues.